These 27 T cell receptor beta chains were sequenced from one sample in a study of T cells after yellow fever vaccination. Using its own MiXCR run on the 5' RACE reads, TCRdb lists one record per CDR3 protein. This table has 250,000 or so distinct CDR3 sequences, 3.6% appearing once. This material consisted of PBMCs, taken 15 days after the yellow fever booster vaccination. These receptors all stem from a man between 18 and 35 years old who received the YFV17D yellow fever vaccine.

There are many counts of this clonotype. The chain couples TRBV29-1 to TRBJ2-3; TRBD1 matches at 9 bases. J was trimmed by 0 bases and V by 5 bases; bases with no gene match: 3. The CDR3 is 14 residues long. CDR1 and CDR2 (germline): SQVTM, ANQGSEA. The CDR3 sequence is CSVRTGASTDTQYF. As DNA, the CDR3 is TGCAGCGTTCGGACAGGGGCTAGCACAGATACGCAGTATTTT.

At least ten counts were recorded for this clonotype. V gene TRBV18 combines with J gene TRBJ2-7; 11 bases agree with TRBD2. Germline lookup yields CDR1 KGHSH and CDR2 LQKENI. Germline trimming cut 0 bases from V and 3 bases from J; bases unmatched to any gene: 4. This CDR3 has 16 amino acids. For the CDR3, the DNA is TGTGCCAGCTCACCACCCCTAGCGGGGGGAATCTACGAGCAGTACTTC. Translating gives CASSPPLAGGIYEQYF.

This clonotype was seen ten or more times. The chain joins TRBV5-1 to TRBJ2-3; D not certain. V gave up 2 bases and J gave up 6 bases, with 7 bases separating them. Germline CDR1 is SGHRS and CDR2 is YFSETQ. This CDR3 is built from 12 residues. DNA for the CDR3: TGCGCCAGCAGCTTAAATCAGGATACGCAGTATTTT. This gives the protein CASSLNQDTQYF.

This clonotype was counted at least ten times. The V gene is TRBV27, the J gene TRBJ1-4; the D is unclear. The ends were cut back, 6 bases at V and 4 bases at J, with 15 bases in the middle. Looked up from germline, CDR1 is MNHEY and CDR2 is SMNVEV (reference sequence). The CDR3 spans 15 residues. The CDR3 protein is CASRPSEAYNEKLFF. The DNA of the CDR3 is TGTGCCAGCAGGCCAAGCGAGGCCTATAATGAAAAACTGTTTTTT.

This clonotype was counted at least ten times. The gene calls are TRBV29-1 and TRBJ2-5; 12 nucleotides align to TRBD2. This CDR3 is built from 13 residues. Trimming cost V 5 bases and J 7 bases; bases outside gene matches: 5. Germline loops: CDR1 SQVTM, CDR2 ANQGSEA. Here the CDR3 DNA reads TGCAGCGTTCAGACTAGCGGGGGTAGGACCCAGTACTTC. This codes for CSVQTSGGRTQYF.

This clonotype was seen at least ten times. This chain uses TRBV6-6 with TRBJ2-7; TRBD2 matches at 12 bases. There are 15 residues in the CDR3. J lost 4 bases, V lost 0 bases, and 1 base had no gene match. CDR1 and CDR2 (germline): MNHNY, SVGAGI (reference sequence). CDR3 nucleotide sequence: TGTGCCAGCAGTTACTCCCTAGCGGGGGGGTACGAGCAGTACGTC. This sequence encodes CASSYSLAGGYEQYV.

This chain connects TRBV7-9 to TRBJ1-6; possibly TRBD1 for D (5 bases). The V and J ends lost 2 bases and 2 bases respectively, with 10 bases between them. This CDR3 comprises 16 residues. Per the germline V gene, CDR1 is SEHNR and CDR2 is FQNEAQ (reference sequence). This chain's CDR3 is CASSLMEDTYNSPLHF. CDR3 nucleotide sequence: TGTGCCAGCAGCTTAATGGAGGACACCTATAATTCACCCCTCCACTTT.

Many counts were recorded for this clonotype. The V call is TRBV11-2, the J call TRBJ2-1; 7 positions match TRBD2. CDR1 is SGHAT and CDR2 is FQNNGV in the germline V gene. The V and J ends lost 7 bases and 7 bases, in that order; junction bases with no gene match: 16. The length of the CDR3 is 16 residues. The CDR3 sequence is CASTPSPQRGQNEQFF. The CDR3 bases are TGTGCCAGCACCCCTTCCCCTCAGCGGGGTCAAAATGAGCAGTTCTTC.

This clonotype appeared many times. The gene calls are TRBV5-5 and TRBJ2-7; no reliable D call. The CDR3 has 16 amino acids. V was pared by 0 bases and J by 3 bases, with 16 bases between. CDR1 and CDR2 (germline): SGHKS, YYEKEE (reference sequence). The CDR3 DNA follows: TGTGCCAGCAGCTTGGAGGGTCGCAGTGAGCACTACGAGCAGTACGTC. Residues: CASSLEGRSEHYEQYV.

This clonotype appeared many times. The chain is built from TRBV20-1 and TRBJ2-7; 10 nucleotides align to TRBD1. Per the germline V gene, CDR1 is DFQATT and CDR2 is SNEGSKA (reference sequence). J gave up 6 bases and V 0 bases, and 5 bases lay outside the gene matches. CDR3 length: 14 residues. CDR3: CSAREGTGVSEQYF. Written as DNA, the CDR3 is TGCAGTGCTAGAGAGGGGACAGGGGTGAGCGAGCAGTACTTC.

This clonotype was counted only a few times. As DNA, the CDR3 is TGTGCCAGCAGCCAGGGACAGCGAATCGCCCAGCATTTT. Translating gives CASSQGQRIAQHF. The V gene is TRBV3-1, the J gene TRBJ1-5, with 7 bases lining up with TRBD1. V lost 3 bases and J lost 11; bases outside the gene matches: 7. The CDR3 sequence is 13 residues long. The V gene's germline CDR1 is LGHDT and CDR2 YNNKEL (reference sequence).

This clonotype was picked up many times. The V call is TRBV5-1, the J call TRBJ2-1; D not certain. The CDR3 is 17 amino acids. From germline, CDR1 is SGHRS and CDR2 YFSETQ. V shed 6 bases and J shed 0 bases, with 19 bases lying between them. CDR3: CASMVGAVLSSYNEQFF. The CDR3, as DNA: TGCGCCAGCATGGTTGGCGCAGTTCTGAGCTCCTACAATGAGCAGTTCTTC.

This clonotype appeared many times. The chain recombines TRBV7-9 with TRBJ2-5; a weak D match, TRBD1 (6 bases). The CDR3 extends over 14 amino acids. Trimming cost V 5 bases and J 1 base, with 11 bases left between them. CDR1 and CDR2 (germline): SEHNR, FQNEAQ (reference sequence). The CDR3 here is CASSPRTAQETQYF. CDR3 nucleotides: TGTGCCAGCAGCCCCCGGACAGCCCAAGAGACCCAGTACTTC. The variable domain in full, completed from reference TRBV7-9 and TRBJ2-5, reads DTGVSQNPRHKITKRGQNVTFRCDPISEHNRLYWYRQTLGQGPEFLTYFQNEAQLEKSRLLSDRFSAERPKGSFSTLEIQRTEQGDSAMYLCASSPRTAQETQYFGPGTRLLVL.

The table lists this clonotype with many counts. The gene calls are TRBV3-1 and TRBJ2-1; D gene unclear. The CDR3 has 14 residues. The V end was cut by 8 bases, the J end by 0 bases, with 11 bases between. The germline gives CDR1 LGHDT, CDR2 YNNKEL (reference sequence). CDR3 sequence: CASGWRSSYNEQFF. DNA of the CDR3: TGTGCCAGCGGTTGGCGGAGCTCCTACAATGAGCAGTTCTTC.

This clonotype was counted at least ten times. V and J are TRBV3-1 and TRBJ2-1; TRBD2 matches at 8 bases. J lost 5 bases, V lost 2 bases, and 5 bases had no gene match. This CDR3 is built from 15 residues. Germline V gives CDR1 LGHDT, CDR2 YNNKEL (reference sequence). The CDR3 region is CASSQRSGGDNEQFF. The CDR3 nucleotides are TGTGCCAGCAGCCAAAGAAGCGGGGGTGACAATGAGCAGTTCTTC.

This clonotype occurred many times. The genes are TRBV21-1 and TRBJ2-1; the D call in the table, TRBD1, was not verified against the DNA. TRBV21-1 is noted as a pseudogene. The CDR3 is made up of 13 amino acids. The CDR3 region is CASSTYWTSNQFF. For the CDR3, the DNA is TGTGCCAGCAGCACTTACTGGACATCCAACCAGTTCTTC.

This clonotype has a count of ten or more. V gene TRBV4-2 combines with J gene TRBJ2-5; 8 nucleotides agree with TRBD1. The CDR3 consists of 18 residues. CDR1 LGHNA and CDR2 YNFKEQ come from the germline V gene. J lost 5 bases, V lost 0 bases, and 14 bases had no gene match. The CDR3 here is CASSQDPQPGGREETQYF. DNA of the CDR3: TGTGCCAGCAGCCAAGATCCTCAACCAGGGGGCAGAGAGGAGACCCAGTACTTC.

This clonotype has at least ten counts. The chain links TRBV7-2 to TRBJ1-1, with D possibly TRBD1 on 5 matching bases. The germline V and J ends were trimmed by 3 bases and 2 bases, with 10 bases remaining between them. Germline-derived CDR1 and CDR2 are SGHTA and FQGNSA. The CDR3 is 14 residues long. The CDR3 is CASSFRDRNTEAFF. Written as DNA, the CDR3 is TGTGCCAGCAGCTTCCGGGACCGAAACACTGAAGCTTTCTTT.

The chain is built from TRBV6-4 and TRBJ2-7; tentatively, D is TRBD2 (5 bases). Germline lookup yields CDR1 MRHNA and CDR2 SNTAGT. The CDR3 contains 15 residues. Trimming left V 0 bases short and J 4 bases short, with 13 bases between. The CDR3 reads CASSDSGNQEYEQYV. Written as DNA, the CDR3 is TGTGCCAGCAGTGACTCCGGGAATCAAGAGTACGAGCAGTACGTC.

The genes are TRBV27 and TRBJ2-1; D not certain. Between the trimmed V and J ends, which lost 7 bases and 0 bases, there was a span of 10 bases. Germline values: CDR1 MNHEY, CDR2 SMNVEV (reference sequence). The CDR3 is 14 residues long. Here the CDR3 DNA reads TGTGCCAGCACCTGGGCAGACTCCTACAATGAGCAGTTCTTC. Translation gives CASTWADSYNEQFF.

This chain connects TRBV15 to TRBJ1-6; perhaps TRBD1 as D (5 bases). Germline-derived CDR1 and CDR2 are LNHNV and YYDKDF (reference sequence). This CDR3 has 13 amino acids. Trimming shortened V by 3 bases and J by 9 bases, and 9 bases separated the two germline ends. The CDR3: CATSSRTSSPLHF. The CDR3 DNA is TGTGCCACCAGCAGTAGGACAAGTTCACCCCTCCACTTT. Combining the CDR3 with reference TRBV15 and TRBJ1-6 gives the whole variable domain DAMVIQNPRYQVTQFGKPVTLSCSQTLNHNVMYWYQQKSSQAPKLLFHYYDKDFNNEADTPDNFQSRRPNTSFCFLDIRSPGLGDTAMYLCATSSRTSSPLHFGNGTRLTVT.

Many counts were recorded for this clonotype. J is TRBJ1-3 and V is TRBV30; possible D gene TRBD1, 5 bases. This CDR3 is 15 amino acids long. Trimming removed 3 bases from V and 2 bases from J, with 14 bases in between. Germline-derived CDR1 and CDR2 are GTSNPN and SVGIG (reference sequence). CDR3 region: CAWRRGGEAGNTIYF. CDR3 nucleotide sequence: TGTGCCTGGAGACGTGGAGGGGAGGCTGGAAACACCATATATTTT.

This clonotype has at least ten counts. The rearrangement uses TRBV12-3 or TRBV12-4 and TRBJ1-3; D unclear. This CDR3 spans 17 amino acids. Trimming took off 0 bases at V and 2 bases at J, with 14 bases between the two ends. CDR3 in DNA: TGTGCCAGCAGTTTAGCTGCCCTCGGGATAGCTGGAAACACCATATATTTT. It translates to CASSLAALGIAGNTIYF.

This clonotype was recorded at least ten times. V usage is TRBV7-2 and J usage is TRBJ2-7, with no clear D. This CDR3 contains 14 residues. Germline V gene lookup returns CDR1 SGHTA and CDR2 FQGNSA. The V gene lost 5 bases and the J gene lost 5 bases, with 16 bases spanning the gap. In nucleotides, the CDR3 is TGTGCCAGCAGCCCCCATGGCCAGGCCCACGAGCAGTACTTC. It codes for CASSPHGQAHEQYF.

This clonotype was counted at least ten times. This sequence joins TRBV2 and TRBJ1-4, with D unclear. The CDR3 extends over 12 amino acids. Germline V CDR1 and CDR2: SNHLY, FYNNEI. The V end was cut by 8 bases, the J end by 8 bases, with 12 bases between. The CDR3 protein is CASSREGEKLFF. The CDR3 nucleotides read TGTGCCAGCTCGAGGGAAGGGGAAAAACTGTTTTTT.

This clonotype was observed many times. Here the CDR3 reads CASSQDPSRGLLVGETQYF. The DNA of the CDR3 is TGCGCCAGCAGCCAAGATCCGAGCCGGGGATTGTTAGTTGGAGAGACCCAGTACTTC. The gene calls are TRBV4-1 and TRBJ2-5; possibly TRBD2 for D (5 bases). The V end was cut by 0 bases, the J end by 4 bases, with 24 bases between. The germline CDR1 and CDR2 sequences are MGHRA and YSYEKL. The CDR3 is 19 residues long.

The sample holds many counts of this clonotype. This chain uses TRBV4-1 with TRBJ2-3; tentatively, D is TRBD1 (6 bases). V lost 4 bases and J 2 bases, leaving 10 bases between the germline ends. Germline V lookup: CDR1 MGHRA, CDR2 YSYEKL. This CDR3 contains 14 residues. CDR3: CASSRRQDTDTQYF. The CDR3 DNA reads as TGCGCCAGCAGCCGCAGACAGGACACAGATACGCAGTATTTT.